These 8 T cell receptor beta chains were all obtained from the same sample, sequenced in a study of blood T cells in healthy people across ages. Sample-barcoded 5' priming and a J-beta primer mix drove a second PCR of about 6 to 12 cycles. TCRdb independently ran MiXCR on the 5' RACE reads; one entry per CDR3 protein. The sample records approximately 800,000 distinct CDR3 sequences, roughly 35% being singletons. Sequencing was done on a sample of blood. These TCRs come from a man aged 18 to 30 in good health.

A note on this clonotype: One end of the junction fails to match germline, which may point to a read error. The chain uses TRBV4-3 and TRBJ2-3; 9 bases align to TRBD1. The germline V gene has CDR1 LGHNA and CDR2 YSLEER. The CDR3 loop spans 17 amino acids. CDR3 sequence reads: CAGSRERGDTGGDSQYF. The CDR3 DNA reads TGCGCCGGCAGCCGAGAACGGGGCGACACAGGGGGCGATTCGCAGTATTTT.

This clonotype has at least ten counts. The chain links TRBV6-5 to TRBJ1-2, with 7 positions matching TRBD1. Trimming took 2 bases from V and 7 from J; bases not matched to a gene: 10. Looked up from germline, CDR1 is MNHEY and CDR2 is SVGAGI. This CDR3 is 15 amino acids long. The CDR3 protein is CASSYRRQGAGGYTF. DNA of the CDR3: TGTGCCAGCAGTTACCGCCGACAGGGCGCCGGTGGCTACACCTTC.

The chain recombines TRBV12-3 or TRBV12-4 with TRBJ1-1, with 8 bases matching TRBD1. V shed 4 bases and J 11 bases; nucleotides not matched to a gene: 6. The CDR3 extends over 12 amino acids. The CDR3 DNA reads TGTGCCAGCAGTTCAACGACAGGGGCGGCTTTCTTT. This translates into CASSSTTGAAFF.

The J gene is TRBJ1-1, the V gene TRBV20-1; TRBD1 is a possible D gene (5 bases). This CDR3 region has 15 residues. Trimming left V 3 bases short and J 3 bases short, with 17 bases between. Germline CDR1 and CDR2: DFQATT and SNEGSKA (reference sequence). This CDR3 is CSAREPGTADTEAFF. For the CDR3, the DNA is TGCAGTGCTAGGGAACCCGGGACGGCAGACACTGAAGCTTTCTTT.

This clonotype was seen only a few times. This chain links TRBV4-2 with TRBJ2-1; D is perhaps TRBD1 (6 bases). Per the germline V gene, CDR1 is LGHNA and CDR2 is YNFKEQ. The CDR3 extends over 14 amino acids. V was shortened by 7 bases and J by 7 bases, with 17 bases between the two germline ends. DNA of the CDR3: TGTGCCAGCAACTCCGAGACAGGAGAAAATGAGCAGTTCTTC. This translates into CASNSETGENEQFF.

This clonotype was counted a few times. The V call is TRBV7-9, the J call TRBJ1-6, with unresolved D. The CDR3 extends over 16 amino acids. Trimming removed 1 base at V and 10 bases at J, with 17 bases between. Per germline, CDR1 SEHNR and CDR2 FQNEAQ (reference sequence). The CDR3 protein is CASSLGSDGSGSPLHF. The CDR3 DNA reads as TGTGCCAGCAGCTTAGGATCGGACGGGTCGGGATCACCCCTCCACTTT.

This clonotype was seen a handful of times. The genes are TRBV6-6 and TRBJ2-3, with D perhaps matching TRBD1 (6 bases). In germline, CDR1 is MNHNY, CDR2 SVGAGI (reference sequence). CDR3 length: 15 residues. The V end lost 0 bases, the J end lost 0 bases, and 7 bases lay between the germline ends. The CDR3 bases are TGTGCCAGCAGTTACTCGCAGGGGAGCACAGATACGCAGTATTTT. This encodes CASSYSQGSTDTQYF.

This clonotype was detected a few times. The J gene is TRBJ1-5, the V gene TRBV12-3 or TRBV12-4; D not certain. V was cut by 2 bases and J by 7 bases, with 6 bases left in between. CDR3 size: 12 residues. The CDR3 DNA sequence: TGTGCCAGCAGTTTACCCCAACAGCCCCAGCATTTT. It codes for CASSLPQQPQHF.